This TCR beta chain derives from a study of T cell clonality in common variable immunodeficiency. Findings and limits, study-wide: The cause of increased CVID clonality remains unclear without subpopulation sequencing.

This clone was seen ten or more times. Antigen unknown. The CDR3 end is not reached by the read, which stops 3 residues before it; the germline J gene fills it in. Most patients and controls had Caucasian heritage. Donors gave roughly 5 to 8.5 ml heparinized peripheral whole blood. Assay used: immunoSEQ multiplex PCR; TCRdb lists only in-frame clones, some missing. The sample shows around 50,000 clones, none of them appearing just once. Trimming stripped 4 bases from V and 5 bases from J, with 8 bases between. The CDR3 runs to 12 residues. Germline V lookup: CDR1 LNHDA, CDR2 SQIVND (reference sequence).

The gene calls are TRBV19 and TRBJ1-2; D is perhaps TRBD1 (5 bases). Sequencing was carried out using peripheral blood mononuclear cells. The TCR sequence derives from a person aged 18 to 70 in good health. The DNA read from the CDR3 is TGTGCCAGTAGTAGAAAGGGGTATGGC. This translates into CASSRKGYG. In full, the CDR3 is CASSRKGYGYTF.